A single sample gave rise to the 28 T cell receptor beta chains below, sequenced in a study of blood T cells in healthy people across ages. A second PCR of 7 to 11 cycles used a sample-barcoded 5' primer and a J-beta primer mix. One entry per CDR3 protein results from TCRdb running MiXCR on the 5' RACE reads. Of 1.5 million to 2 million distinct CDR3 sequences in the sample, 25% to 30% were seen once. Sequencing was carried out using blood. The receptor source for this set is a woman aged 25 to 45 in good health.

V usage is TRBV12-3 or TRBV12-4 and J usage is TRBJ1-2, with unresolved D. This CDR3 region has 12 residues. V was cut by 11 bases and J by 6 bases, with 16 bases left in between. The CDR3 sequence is CAWRVPNHGYTF. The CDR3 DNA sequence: TGTGCCTGGAGGGTTCCGAACCATGGCTACACCTTC.

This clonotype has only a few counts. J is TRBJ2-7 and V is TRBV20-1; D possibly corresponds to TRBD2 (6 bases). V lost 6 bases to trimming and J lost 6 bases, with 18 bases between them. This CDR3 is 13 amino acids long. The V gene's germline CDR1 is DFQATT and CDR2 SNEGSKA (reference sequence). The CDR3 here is CSAGGAFLGEQYF. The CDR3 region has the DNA TGCAGTGCGGGCGGGGCCTTCTTAGGCGAGCAGTACTTC.

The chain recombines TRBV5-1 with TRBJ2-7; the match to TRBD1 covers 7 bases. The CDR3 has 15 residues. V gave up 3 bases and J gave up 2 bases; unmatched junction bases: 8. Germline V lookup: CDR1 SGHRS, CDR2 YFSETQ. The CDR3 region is CASSWTGEGTYEQYF. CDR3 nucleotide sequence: TGCGCCAGCAGCTGGACAGGTGAAGGGACCTACGAGCAGTACTTC.

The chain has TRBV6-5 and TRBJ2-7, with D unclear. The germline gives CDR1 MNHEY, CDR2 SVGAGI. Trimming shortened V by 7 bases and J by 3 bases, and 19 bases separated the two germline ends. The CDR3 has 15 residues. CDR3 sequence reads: CASTPSGGVHYEQYF. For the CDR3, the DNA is TGTGCCAGCACCCCGAGTGGCGGAGTACACTACGAGCAGTACTTC.

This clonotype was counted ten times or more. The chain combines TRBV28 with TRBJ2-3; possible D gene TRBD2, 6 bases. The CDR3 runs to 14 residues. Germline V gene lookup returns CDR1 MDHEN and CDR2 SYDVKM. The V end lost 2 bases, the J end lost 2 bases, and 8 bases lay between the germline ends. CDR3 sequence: CASSLRTTTDTQYF. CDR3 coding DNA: TGTGCCAGCAGTTTAAGGACTACCACAGATACGCAGTATTTT.

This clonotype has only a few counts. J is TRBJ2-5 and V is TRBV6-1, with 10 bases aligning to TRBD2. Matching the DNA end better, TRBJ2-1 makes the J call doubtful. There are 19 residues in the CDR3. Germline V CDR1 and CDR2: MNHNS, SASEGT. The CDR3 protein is CASTPKLAGDLPYQETQFF. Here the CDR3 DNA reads TGTGCCAGCACTCCTAAGCTAGCGGGAGACTTACCTTACCAAGAGACCCAGTTCTTC.

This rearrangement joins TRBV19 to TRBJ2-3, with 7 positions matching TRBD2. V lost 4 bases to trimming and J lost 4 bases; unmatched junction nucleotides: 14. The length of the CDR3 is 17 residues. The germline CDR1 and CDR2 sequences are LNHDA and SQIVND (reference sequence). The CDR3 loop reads CASSRRGLWTGADTQYF. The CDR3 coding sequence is TGTGCCAGTAGTAGACGGGGACTATGGACGGGGGCAGATACGCAGTATTTT.

The CDR3 nucleotides read TGTGCCAGCAGTTGGTCAGCGGGAGGGGGGACAGATACGCAGTATTTT. Its protein is CASSWSAGGGTDTQYF. The genes are TRBV12-3 or TRBV12-4 and TRBJ2-3; TRBD2 matches at 10 bases. Germline trimming cut 4 bases from V and 3 bases from J; bases unmatched to any gene: 7. The CDR3 runs 16 residues.

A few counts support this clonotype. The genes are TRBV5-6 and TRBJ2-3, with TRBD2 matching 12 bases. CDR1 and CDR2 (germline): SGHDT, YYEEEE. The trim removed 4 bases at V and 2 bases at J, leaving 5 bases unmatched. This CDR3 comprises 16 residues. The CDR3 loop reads CASSALAGGLTDTQYF. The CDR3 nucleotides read TGTGCCAGCAGCGCACTAGCGGGGGGACTCACAGATACGCAGTATTTT.

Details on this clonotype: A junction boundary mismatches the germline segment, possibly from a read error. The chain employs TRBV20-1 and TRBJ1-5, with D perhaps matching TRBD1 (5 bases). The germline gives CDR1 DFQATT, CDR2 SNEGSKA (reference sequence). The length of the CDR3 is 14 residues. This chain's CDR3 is CSASRDGSNQPEHF. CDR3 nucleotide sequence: TGCAGTGCCTCGAGGGACGGTAGCAATCAGCCCGAGCATTTT.

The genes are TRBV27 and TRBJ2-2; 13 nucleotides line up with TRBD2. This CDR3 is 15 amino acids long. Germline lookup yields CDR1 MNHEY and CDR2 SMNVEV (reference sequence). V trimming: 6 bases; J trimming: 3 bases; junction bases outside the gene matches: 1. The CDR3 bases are TGTGCCAGCAGACTAGCGGGAGGGTACACCGGGGAGCTGTTTTTT. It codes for CASRLAGGYTGELFF.

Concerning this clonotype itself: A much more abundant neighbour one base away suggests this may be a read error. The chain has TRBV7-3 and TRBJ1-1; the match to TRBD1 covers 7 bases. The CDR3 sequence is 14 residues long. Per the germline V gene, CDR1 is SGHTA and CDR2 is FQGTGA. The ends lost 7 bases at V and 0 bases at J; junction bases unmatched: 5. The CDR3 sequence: CASNSQGLNTEAFF. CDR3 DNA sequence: TGTGCCAGCAACTCACAGGGGTTGAACACTGAAGCTTTCTTT.

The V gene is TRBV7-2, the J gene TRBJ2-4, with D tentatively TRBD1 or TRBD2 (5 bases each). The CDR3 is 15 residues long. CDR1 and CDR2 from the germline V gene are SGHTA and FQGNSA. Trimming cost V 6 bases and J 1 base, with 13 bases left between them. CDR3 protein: CASRPFEGAKNIQYF. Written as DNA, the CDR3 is TGTGCCAGCAGGCCGTTTGAGGGGGCCAAAAACATTCAGTACTTC.

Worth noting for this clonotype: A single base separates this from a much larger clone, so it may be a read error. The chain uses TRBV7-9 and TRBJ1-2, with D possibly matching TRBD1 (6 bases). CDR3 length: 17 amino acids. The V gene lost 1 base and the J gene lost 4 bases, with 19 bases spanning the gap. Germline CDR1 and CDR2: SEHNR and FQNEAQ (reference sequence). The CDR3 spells CASSLGPVQGDTYGYTF. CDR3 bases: TGTGCCAGCAGCTTAGGCCCTGTACAGGGCGATACCTATGGCTACACCTTC.

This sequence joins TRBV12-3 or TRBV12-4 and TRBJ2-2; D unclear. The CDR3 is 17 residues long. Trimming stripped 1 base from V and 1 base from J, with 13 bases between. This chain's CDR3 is CASSLGNLVGNTGELFF. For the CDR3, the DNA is TGTGCCAGCAGTTTAGGGAATCTAGTGGGGAACACCGGGGAGCTGTTTTTT.

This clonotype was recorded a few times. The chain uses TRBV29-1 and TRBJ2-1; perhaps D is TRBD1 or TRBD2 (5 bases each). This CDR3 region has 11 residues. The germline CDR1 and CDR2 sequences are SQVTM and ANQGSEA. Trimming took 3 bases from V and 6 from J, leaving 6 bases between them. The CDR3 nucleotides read TGCAGCGTTGACGGGACCAATGAGCAGTTCTTC. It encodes CSVDGTNEQFF.

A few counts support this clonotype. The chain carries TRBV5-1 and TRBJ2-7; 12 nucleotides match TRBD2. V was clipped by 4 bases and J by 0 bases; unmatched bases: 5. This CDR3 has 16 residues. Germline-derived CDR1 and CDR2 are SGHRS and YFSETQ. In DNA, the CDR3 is TGCGCCAGCAGCCCCACTAGCGGGGGGTACTCCTACGAGCAGTACTTC. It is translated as CASSPTSGGYSYEQYF.

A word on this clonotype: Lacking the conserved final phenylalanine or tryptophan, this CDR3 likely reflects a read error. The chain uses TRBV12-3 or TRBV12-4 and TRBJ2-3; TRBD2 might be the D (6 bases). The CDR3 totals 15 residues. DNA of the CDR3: TGTGCCAGCAGTTTGCGCGGGGATAGCACAGATGCGCAGTATTCT. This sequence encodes CASSLRGDSTDAQYS.

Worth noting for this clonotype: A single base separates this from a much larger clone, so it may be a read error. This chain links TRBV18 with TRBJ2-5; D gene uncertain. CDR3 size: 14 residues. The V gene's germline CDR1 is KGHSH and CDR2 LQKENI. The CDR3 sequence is CVSSPLNSQETQYF. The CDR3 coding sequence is TGTGTCAGCTCACCCTTGAACTCCCAAGAGACCCAGTACTTC.

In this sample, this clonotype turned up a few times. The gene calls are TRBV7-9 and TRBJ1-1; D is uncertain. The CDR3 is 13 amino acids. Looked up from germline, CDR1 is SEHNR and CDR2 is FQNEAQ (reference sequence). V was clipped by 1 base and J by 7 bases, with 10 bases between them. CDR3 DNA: TGTGCCAGCAGCTTAGTGGATTTGGGTGAAGCTTTCTTT. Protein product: CASSLVDLGEAFF.

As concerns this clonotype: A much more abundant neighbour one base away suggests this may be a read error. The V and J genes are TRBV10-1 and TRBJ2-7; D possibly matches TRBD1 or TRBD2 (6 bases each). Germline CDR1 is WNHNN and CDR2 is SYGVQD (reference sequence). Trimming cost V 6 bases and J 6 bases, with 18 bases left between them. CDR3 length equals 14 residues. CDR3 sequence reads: CASREGVIGLEQYF. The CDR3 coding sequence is TGCGCCAGCAGGGAGGGGGTCATCGGGCTCGAGCAGTACTTC.

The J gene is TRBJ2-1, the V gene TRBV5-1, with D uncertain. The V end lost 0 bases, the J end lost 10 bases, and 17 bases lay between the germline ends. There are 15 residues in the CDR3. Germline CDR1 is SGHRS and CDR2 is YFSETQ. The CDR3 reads CASSLGHGMELEQFF. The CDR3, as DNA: TGCGCCAGCAGCTTGGGGCATGGGATGGAGTTGGAGCAGTTCTTC.

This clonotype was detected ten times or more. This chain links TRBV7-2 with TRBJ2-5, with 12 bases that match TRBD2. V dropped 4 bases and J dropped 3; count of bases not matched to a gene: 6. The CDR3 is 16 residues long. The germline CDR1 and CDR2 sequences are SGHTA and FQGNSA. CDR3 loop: CASSSGLAGWKETQYF. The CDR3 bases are TGTGCCAGCAGCTCCGGACTAGCGGGGTGGAAAGAGACCCAGTACTTC.

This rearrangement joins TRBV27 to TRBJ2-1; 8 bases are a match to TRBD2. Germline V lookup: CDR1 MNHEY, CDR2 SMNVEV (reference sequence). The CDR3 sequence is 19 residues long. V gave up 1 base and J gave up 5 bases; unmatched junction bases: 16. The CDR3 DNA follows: TGTGCCAGCAGTTTATTCATCTCGGGACGCGGGAGGACAAACAATGAGCAGTTCTTC. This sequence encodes CASSLFISGRGRTNNEQFF.

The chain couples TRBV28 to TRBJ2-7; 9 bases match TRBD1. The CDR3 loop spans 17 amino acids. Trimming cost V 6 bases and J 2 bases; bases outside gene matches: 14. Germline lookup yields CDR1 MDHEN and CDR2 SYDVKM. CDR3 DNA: TGTGCCAGCAGCTCAGCAGGTATCGGGACAGGGACCTACGAGCAGTACTTC. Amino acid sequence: CASSSAGIGTGTYEQYF. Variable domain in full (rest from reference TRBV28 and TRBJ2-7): DVKVTQSSRYLVKRTGEKVFLECVQDMDHENMFWYRQDPGLGLRLIYFSYDVKMKEKGDIPEGYSVSREKKERFSLILESASTNQTSMYLCASSSAGIGTGTYEQYFGPGTRLTVT.

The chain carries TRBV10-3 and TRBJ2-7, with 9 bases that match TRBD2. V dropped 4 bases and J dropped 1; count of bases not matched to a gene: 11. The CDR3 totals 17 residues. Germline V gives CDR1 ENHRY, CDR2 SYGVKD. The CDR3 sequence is CAISVRLAGSLSYEQYF. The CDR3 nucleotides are TGTGCCATCAGTGTAAGGCTAGCGGGGAGCTTGTCCTACGAGCAGTACTTC.

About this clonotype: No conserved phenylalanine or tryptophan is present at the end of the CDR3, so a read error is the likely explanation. CDR3 in amino acids: CASSSPGLGTDTQYL. In DNA form, the CDR3 reads TGTGCCAGCAGCTCCCCGGGACTCGGCACAGATACGCAGTATTTG. The chain carries TRBV7-6 and TRBJ2-3, with D possibly being TRBD2 (6 bases). The germline CDR1 and CDR2 sequences are SGHVS and FNYEAQ. V lost 4 bases, J lost 1 base, and 12 bases lay in between. This CDR3 is built from 15 residues.

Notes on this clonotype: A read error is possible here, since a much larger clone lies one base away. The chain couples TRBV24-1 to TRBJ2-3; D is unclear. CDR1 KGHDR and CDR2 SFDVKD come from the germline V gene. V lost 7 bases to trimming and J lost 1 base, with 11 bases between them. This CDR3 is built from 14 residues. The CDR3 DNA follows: TGTGCCACCAGGGTAGGAACTCGCACAGATACGCAGTATTTT. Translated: CATRVGTRTDTQYF.